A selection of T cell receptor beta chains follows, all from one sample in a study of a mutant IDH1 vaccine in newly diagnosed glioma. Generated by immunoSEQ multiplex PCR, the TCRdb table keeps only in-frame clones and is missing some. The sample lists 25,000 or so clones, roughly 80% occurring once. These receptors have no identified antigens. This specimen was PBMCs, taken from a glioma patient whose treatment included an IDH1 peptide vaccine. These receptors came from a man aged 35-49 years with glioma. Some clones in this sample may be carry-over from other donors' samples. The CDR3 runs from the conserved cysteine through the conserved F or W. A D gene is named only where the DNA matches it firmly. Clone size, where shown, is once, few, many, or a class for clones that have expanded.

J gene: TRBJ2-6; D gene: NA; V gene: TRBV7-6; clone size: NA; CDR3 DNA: TGTGCCAGCGGAAGACGCTGGGACATTCGCTACTTTGGGGCCAACGTCCTGACTTTC; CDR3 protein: CASGRRWDIRYFGANVLTF
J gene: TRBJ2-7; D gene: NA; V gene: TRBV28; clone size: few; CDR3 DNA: TGTGCCAGCAGTCTTGGTAGAGTATCCTACGAGCAGTACTTC; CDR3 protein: CASSLGRVSYEQYF
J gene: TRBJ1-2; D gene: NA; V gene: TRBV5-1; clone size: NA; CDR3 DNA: TGCGCCAGCAGCGCGGAACCCGTCGCCTATGGCTACACCTTC; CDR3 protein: CASSAEPVAYGYTF
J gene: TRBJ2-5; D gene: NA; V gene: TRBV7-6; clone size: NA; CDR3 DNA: TGTGCCAGCAGCTTAGCGCAGACCCAGTACTTC; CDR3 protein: CASSLAQTQYF
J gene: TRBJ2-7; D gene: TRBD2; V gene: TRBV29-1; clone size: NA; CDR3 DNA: TGCAGCGCGCGGGAGGGACAGCTTGCCTACGAGCAGTACTTC; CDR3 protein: CSAREGQLAYEQYF
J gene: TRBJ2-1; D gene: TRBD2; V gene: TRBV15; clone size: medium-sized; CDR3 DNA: TGTGCCACCAGCAGAGATCCGCTAGCGGGGACCTACAATGAGCAGTTCTTC; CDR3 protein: CATSRDPLAGTYNEQFF
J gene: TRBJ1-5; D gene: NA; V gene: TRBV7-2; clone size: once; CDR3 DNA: TGTGCCAGCAGCTTAGCTGTCTCTGGGCAGCCCCAGCATTTT; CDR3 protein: CASSLAVSGQPQHF
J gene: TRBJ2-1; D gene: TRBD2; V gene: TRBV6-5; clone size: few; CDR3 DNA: TGTGCCAGCAGTTTCCAGGGAGGGAATGAGCAGTTCTTC; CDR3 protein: CASSFQGGNEQFF
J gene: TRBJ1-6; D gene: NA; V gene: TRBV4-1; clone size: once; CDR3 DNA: TGCGCCAGCAGCCCTCTCGGTGAGGGAGACTATAATTCACCCCTCCACTTT; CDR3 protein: CASSPLGEGDYNSPLHF
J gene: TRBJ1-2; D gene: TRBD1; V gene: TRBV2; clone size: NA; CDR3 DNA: TGTGCCAGCGTTGACAGGGAGGCAGGCGGCTACACCTTC; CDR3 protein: CASVDREAGGYTF
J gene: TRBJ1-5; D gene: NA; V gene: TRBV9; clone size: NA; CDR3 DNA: TGTGCCAGCGGAGACAGTTACAGCAATCAGCCCCAGCATTTT; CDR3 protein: CASGDSYSNQPQHF
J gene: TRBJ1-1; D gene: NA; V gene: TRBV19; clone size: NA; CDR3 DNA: TGTGCCAGGATTGAAGCTTTCTTT; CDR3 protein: CARIEAFF
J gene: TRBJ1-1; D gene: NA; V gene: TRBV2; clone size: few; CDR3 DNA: TGTGCCAGCAGTGTTCAGGGGCCAGCCACTGAAGCTTTCTTT; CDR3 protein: CASSVQGPATEAFF
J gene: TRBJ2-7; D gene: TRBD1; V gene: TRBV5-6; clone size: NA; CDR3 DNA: TGTGCCAGCGTTACAGGGGGAACCTACGAGCAGTACTTC; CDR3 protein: CASVTGGTYEQYF
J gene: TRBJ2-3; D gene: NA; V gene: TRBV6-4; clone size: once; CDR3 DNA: TGTGCCAGCAGTGAAGGTCCGACAGATACGCAGTATTTT; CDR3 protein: CASSEGPTDTQYF
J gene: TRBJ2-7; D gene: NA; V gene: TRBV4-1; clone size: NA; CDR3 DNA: TGCGCCAGCAGCCCTCTAGGGGCTACACCCTACGAGCAGTACTTC; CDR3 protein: CASSPLGATPYEQYF
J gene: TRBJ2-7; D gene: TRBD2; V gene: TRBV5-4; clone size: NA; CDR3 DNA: TGTGCCAGCAGCTGGAGACTAGCGGGGGGCTCCTACGAGCAGTACTTC; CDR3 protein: CASSWRLAGGSYEQYF
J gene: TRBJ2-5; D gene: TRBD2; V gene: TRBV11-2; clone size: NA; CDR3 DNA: TGTGCCAGCAGCTTAGGGCTAGCGGGGGCGTACCAAGAGACCCAGTACTTC; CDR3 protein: CASSLGLAGAYQETQYF
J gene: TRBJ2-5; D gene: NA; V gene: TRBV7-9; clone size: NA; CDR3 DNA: TGTGCCAGCAGCTTAGCTGGGACTCAAGAGACCCAGTACTTC; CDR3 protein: CASSLAGTQETQYF
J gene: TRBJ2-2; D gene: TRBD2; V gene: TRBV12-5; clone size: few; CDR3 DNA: TGTGCTAGTGGTTTGGTACGTCCCGGGGGGGCCATTGGCGGGGAGCTGTTTTTT; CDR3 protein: CASGLVRPGGAIGGELFF
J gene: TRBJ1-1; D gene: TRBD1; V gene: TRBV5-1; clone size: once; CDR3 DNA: TGCGCCAGCAGCTTTAGCAGGGGGCTGTTTGACACTGAAGCTTTCTTT; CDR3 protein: CASSFSRGLFDTEAFF
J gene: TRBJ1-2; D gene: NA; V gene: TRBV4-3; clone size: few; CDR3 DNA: TGCGCCAGCAGCCAAGGGGTCCGGACGGACTATGGCTACACCTTC; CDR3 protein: CASSQGVRTDYGYTF
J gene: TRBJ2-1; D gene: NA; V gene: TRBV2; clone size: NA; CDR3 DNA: TGTGCCAGCACGACAACGGACAATGAGCAGTTCTTC; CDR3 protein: CASTTTDNEQFF
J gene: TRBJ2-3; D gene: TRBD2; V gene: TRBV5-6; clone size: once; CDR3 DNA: TGTGCCAGCAGCACAACTAGCGGGGGGGACGTGGATACGCAGTATTTT; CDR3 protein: CASSTTSGGDVDTQYF
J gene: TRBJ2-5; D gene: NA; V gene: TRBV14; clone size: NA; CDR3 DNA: TGTGCCAGCAGCCTAAACGGATTCCAACAGACCCAGTACTTC; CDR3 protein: CASSLNGFQQTQYF
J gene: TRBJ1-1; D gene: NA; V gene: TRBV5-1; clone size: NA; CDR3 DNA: TGCGCCAGCAGCTGGACGGGTCAGAACACTGAAGCTTTCTTT; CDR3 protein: CASSWTGQNTEAFF
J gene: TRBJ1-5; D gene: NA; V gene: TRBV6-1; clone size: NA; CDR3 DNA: TGTGCCAGCAGTGAGAACCCTTGGACAGTTCGCGGCAATCAGCCCCAGCATTTT; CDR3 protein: CASSENPWTVRGNQPQHF
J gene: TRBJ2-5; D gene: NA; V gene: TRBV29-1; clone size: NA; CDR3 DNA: TGCAGCGTTGAAGGAACGGGAAAAGGGGAGACCCAGTACTTC; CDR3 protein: CSVEGTGKGETQYF
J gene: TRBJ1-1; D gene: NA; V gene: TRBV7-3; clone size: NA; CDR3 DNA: TGTGCCAGCAGCTTCTCGGACATCACTGAAGCTTTCTTT; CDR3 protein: CASSFSDITEAFF
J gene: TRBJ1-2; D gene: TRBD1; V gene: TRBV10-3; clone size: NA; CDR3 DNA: TGTGCCATCAGCGAGGCGGTAGGGGACAGGGGGAATTTTGGCTACACCTTC; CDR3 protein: CAISEAVGDRGNFGYTF
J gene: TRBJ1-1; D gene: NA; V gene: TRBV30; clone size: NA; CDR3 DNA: TGTGCCTGGAGGGGGGAGGGAGGGGCGCACGAAGCTTTCTTT; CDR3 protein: CAWRGEGGAHEAFF
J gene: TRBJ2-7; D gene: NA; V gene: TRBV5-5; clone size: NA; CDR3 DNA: TGTGCCAGCAGCTTGTCGCACTACGAGCAGTACTTC; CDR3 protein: CASSLSHYEQYF
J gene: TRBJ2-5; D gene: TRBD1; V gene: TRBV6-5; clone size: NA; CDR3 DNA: TGTGCCAGCAGTTCGGGACAGGGGGTGGCCCAGTACTTC; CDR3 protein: CASSSGQGVAQYF
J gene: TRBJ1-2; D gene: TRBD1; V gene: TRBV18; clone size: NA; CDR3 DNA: TGTGCCAGCTCACCAATGGGACAGGGGGCGAATGGCTACACCTTC; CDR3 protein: CASSPMGQGANGYTF
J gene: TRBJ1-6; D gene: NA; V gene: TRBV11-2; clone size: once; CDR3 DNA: TGTGCCAGCAGCTTAGTTCCGGGGCCGCGAATCTCACCCCTCCACTTT; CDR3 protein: CASSLVPGPRISPLHF
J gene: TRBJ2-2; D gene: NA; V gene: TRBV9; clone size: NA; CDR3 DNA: TGTGCCAGCAGCGTCCAGGGTCACGGGGAGCTGTTTTTT; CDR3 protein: CASSVQGHGELFF
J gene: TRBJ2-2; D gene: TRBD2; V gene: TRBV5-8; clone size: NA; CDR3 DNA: TGTGCCAGCACTCACCCGCGAGGCCTAGCGGCTCTCAAGAACACCGGGGAGCTGTTTTTT; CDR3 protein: CASTHPRGLAALKNTGELFF
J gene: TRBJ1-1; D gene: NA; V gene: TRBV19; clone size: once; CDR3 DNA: TGTGCCAGTAGTATAATTGGGGAGGTGAACACTGAAGCTTTCTTT; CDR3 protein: CASSIIGEVNTEAFF
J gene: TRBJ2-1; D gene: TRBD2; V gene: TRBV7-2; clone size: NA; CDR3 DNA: TGTGCCAGCAGCTTAGGCGGGGGGGCATCCTACAATGAGCAGTTCTTC; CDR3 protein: CASSLGGGASYNEQFF
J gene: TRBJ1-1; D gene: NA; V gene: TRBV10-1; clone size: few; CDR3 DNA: TGCGCCAGCAGTGAATCCGGGGGCGCAACTGAAGCTTTCTTT; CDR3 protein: CASSESGGATEAFF
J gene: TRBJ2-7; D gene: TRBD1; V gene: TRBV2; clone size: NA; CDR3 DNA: TGTGCCAGCAGTGAGACGGGACAGGGATACGAGCAGTACTTC; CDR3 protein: CASSETGQGYEQYF
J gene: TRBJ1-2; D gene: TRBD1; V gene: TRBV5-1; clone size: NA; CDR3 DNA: TGCGCCAGCAGCCCGGAAGGACAGGGGAATGGGGCCTATGGCTACACCTTC; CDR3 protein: CASSPEGQGNGAYGYTF
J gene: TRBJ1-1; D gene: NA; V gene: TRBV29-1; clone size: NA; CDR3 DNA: TGCAGCGTTTTACGAACAGGTGACTTGAACACTGAAGCTTTCTTT; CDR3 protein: CSVLRTGDLNTEAFF
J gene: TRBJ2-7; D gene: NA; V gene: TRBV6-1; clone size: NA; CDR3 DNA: TGTGCCAGCAGTGAGAGAAGCGAGCAGTACTTC; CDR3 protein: CASSERSEQYF
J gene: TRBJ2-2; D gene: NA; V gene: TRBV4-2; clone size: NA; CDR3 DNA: TGTGCCAGCAGCCAAAGTGACAAGGCGAACACCGGGGAGCTGTTTTTT; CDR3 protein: CASSQSDKANTGELFF
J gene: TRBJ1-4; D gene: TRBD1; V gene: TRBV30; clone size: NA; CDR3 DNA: TGTGCCTCGACAGGGGGCGAAATCCGTGGACTGTTTTTT; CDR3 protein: CASTGGEIRGLFF
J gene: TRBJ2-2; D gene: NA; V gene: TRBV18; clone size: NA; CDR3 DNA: TGTGCCAGCTCACCGGGAGGAGAGCTGTTTTTT; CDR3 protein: CASSPGGELFF
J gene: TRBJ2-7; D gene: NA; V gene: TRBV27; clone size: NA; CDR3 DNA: TGTGCCAGCAGTAACCGACAGACATCCTACGAGCAGTACTTC; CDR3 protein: CASSNRQTSYEQYF
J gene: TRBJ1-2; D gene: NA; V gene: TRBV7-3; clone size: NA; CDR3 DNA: TGTGCCAGCAGCCCCAGGGCAGGGGATGGCTACACCTTC; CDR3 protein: CASSPRAGDGYTF
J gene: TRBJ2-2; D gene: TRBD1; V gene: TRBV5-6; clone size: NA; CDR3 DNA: TGTGCCAGCAGCTTCCTGACAGGGGAGTGGGGGGAGCTGTTTTTT; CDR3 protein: CASSFLTGEWGELFF
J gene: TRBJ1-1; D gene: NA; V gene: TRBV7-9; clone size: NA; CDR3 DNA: TGTGCCAGCAGCTCAACCGGGACACTCATTGAAGCTTTCTTT; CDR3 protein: CASSSTGTLIEAFF
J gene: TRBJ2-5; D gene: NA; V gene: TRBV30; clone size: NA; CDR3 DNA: TGTGCCTGGAGCGGACAGCAAGAGACCCAGTACTTC; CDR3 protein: CAWSGQQETQYF
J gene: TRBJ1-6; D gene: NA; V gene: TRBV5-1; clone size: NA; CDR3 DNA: TGCGCCAGCAGCTTGGCCCCGGGCTCCTATAATTCACCCCTCCACTTT; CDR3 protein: CASSLAPGSYNSPLHF